One sample yielded the 17 T cell receptor beta chains listed below, sequenced in a study of type 1 regulatory T cells. One entry per CDR3 protein results from TCRdb running MiXCR on the reads. Of approximately 90,000 distinct CDR3 sequences listed, around a third are singletons. Specimen: CD4+ T cells, either the whole sample or a sorted fraction (not recorded which). The receptors originated from a human donor in good health.

This clonotype occurred once. The rearrangement uses TRBV5-1 and TRBJ2-7, with 7 positions matching TRBD2. With 4 bases clipped from V and 3 bases from J, the junction kept 10 bases outside the gene matches. Germline V gene lookup returns CDR1 SGHRS and CDR2 YFSETQ. This CDR3 contains 15 residues. CDR3 bases: TGCGCCAGCAGCGAAATTCCTAGCGGAAACTACGAGCAGTACTTC. Translation: CASSEIPSGNYEQYF. Together with reference TRBV5-1 and TRBJ2-7, the CDR3 gives the full variable domain: KAGVTQTPRYLIKTRGQQVTLSCSPISGHRSVSWYQQTPGQGLQFLFEYFSETQRNKGNFPGRFSGRQFSNSRSEMNVSTLELGDSALYLCASSEIPSGNYEQYFGPGTRLTVT.

The V and J genes are TRBV28 and TRBJ2-2, with D unclear. This CDR3 comprises 15 residues. With 1 base removed from V and 7 bases from J, the gap between germline ends came to 13 bases. The germline gives CDR1 MDHEN, CDR2 SYDVKM. The CDR3 region is CASSLSPRSNGELFF. The CDR3 DNA sequence: TGTGCCAGCAGTTTATCGCCCCGTTCTAACGGGGAGCTGTTTTTT.

In its sample, this clonotype was seen a few times. The chain is built from TRBV7-2 and TRBJ2-1, with D perhaps matching TRBD2 (6 bases). In germline, CDR1 is SGHTA, CDR2 FQGNSA. V was cut by 5 bases and J by 0 bases, with 14 bases left in between. This CDR3 has 16 amino acids. The CDR3 reads CASSVHSGSSYNEQFF. The CDR3 bases are TGTGCCAGCAGCGTTCATAGCGGTAGCTCCTACAATGAGCAGTTCTTC.

CDR3 DNA sequence: TGTGCCAGCAGTCACCAGGGACAGGGGGATCAGCCCCAGCATTTT. As protein: CASSHQGQGDQPQHF. The V call is TRBV6-5, the J call TRBJ1-5; 11 bases fit TRBD1. The CDR3 loop spans 15 amino acids. The germline V gene encodes CDR1 MNHEY and CDR2 SVGAGI. Trimming at V came to 5 bases and at J to 5 bases, leaving 5 bases not matched to a gene.

The chain has TRBV10-3 and TRBJ2-5; possible D gene TRBD2, 6 bases. CDR1 and CDR2 (germline): ENHRY, SYGVKD. This CDR3 has 15 residues. Trimming cost V 2 bases and J 0 bases, with 10 bases left between them. The CDR3, as DNA: TGTGCCATCAGTGAGGGAGGGGTGAACCAAGAGACCCAGTACTTC. It codes for CAISEGGVNQETQYF.

This clonotype was counted only a few times. The CDR3 coding sequence is TGCGCCAGCAGCCAAGCGTACAGGACAGCCATTGGGTCACCCCTCCACTTT. Protein: CASSQAYRTAIGSPLHF. The genes are TRBV4-1 and TRBJ1-6; possible D gene TRBD1, 6 bases. Germline V gene data show CDR1 as MGHRA and CDR2 as YSYEKL. Trimming removed 1 base from V and 10 bases from J, with 20 bases in between. The CDR3 loop spans 17 amino acids.

The chain joins TRBV5-1 to TRBJ2-3; TRBD1 might be the D (6 bases). Trimming stripped 5 bases from V and 5 bases from J, with 12 bases between. Germline CDR1 SGHRS, CDR2 YFSETQ. The CDR3 covers 13 residues. CDR3 loop: CASREGQKDTQYF. The CDR3 bases are TGCGCCAGCAGAGAGGGACAAAAAGATACGCAGTATTTT.

This clonotype showed up just a few times. This chain links TRBV29-1 with TRBJ1-5; weak D call: TRBD1 (6 bases). Trimming removed 5 bases from V and 2 bases from J, with 13 bases in between. Germline V gene sequence: CDR1 SQVTM, CDR2 ANQGSEA. The CDR3 length is 14 residues. CDR3 residues: CSVSDNRGNQPQHF. DNA of the CDR3: TGCAGCGTTTCAGATAACAGGGGCAATCAGCCCCAGCATTTT.

This clonotype was counted only a few times. The chain has TRBV12-5 and TRBJ1-2; D not certain. The CDR3 length is 12 residues. The germline V gene encodes CDR1 LGHNT and CDR2 FRNRAP. Trimming left V 6 bases short and J 0 bases short, with 5 bases between. DNA of the CDR3: TGTGCTAGTGGGGCCGCTAACTATGGCTACACCTTC. Its protein product is CASGAANYGYTF.

The chain is built from TRBV7-6 and TRBJ2-1; D perhaps matches TRBD2 (7 bases). Trimming cost V 1 base and J 6 bases, with 16 bases left between them. Germline V CDR1 and CDR2: SGHVS, FNYEAQ. There are 16 residues in the CDR3. The CDR3 spells CASSLGGGGAPNEQFF. The CDR3 region has the DNA TGTGCCAGCAGCTTAGGGGGCGGGGGCGCCCCCAATGAGCAGTTCTTC.

This chain joins TRBV14 and TRBJ2-1; 8 nucleotides line up with TRBD2. The junction had 6 bases not matched to a gene; V was cut back by 1 base and J by 4 bases. The germline V gene encodes CDR1 SGHDN and CDR2 FVKESK. The CDR3 spans 16 residues. The CDR3 protein is CASSQVRAGAYNEQFF. CDR3 bases: TGTGCCAGCAGCCAAGTACGAGCGGGGGCATACAATGAGCAGTTCTTC.

This clonotype was detected only a few times. The chain is built from TRBV7-9 and TRBJ2-3, with TRBD2 identical over 10 bases. This CDR3 contains 15 residues. Per germline, CDR1 SEHNR and CDR2 FQNEAQ (reference sequence). After removal of 1 base from V and 4 bases from J, the junction contained 2 bases not matched to a gene. CDR3 DNA: TGTGCCAGCAGCTTAGTAGCGGGAGGCGCAGATACGCAGTATTTT. Translating gives CASSLVAGGADTQYF.

This clonotype was seen a handful of times. The J gene is TRBJ2-1, the V gene TRBV3-1; TRBD2 might be the D (6 bases). V was shortened by 1 base and J by 6 bases, with 16 bases between the two germline ends. The CDR3 is 16 residues long. Germline assignment: CDR1 LGHDT and CDR2 YNNKEL (reference sequence). CDR3 in amino acids: CASSQVGGTPANEQFF. CDR3 DNA: TGTGCCAGCAGCCAAGTGGGGGGAACCCCTGCCAATGAGCAGTTCTTC.

The chain combines TRBV20-1 with TRBJ2-5; TRBD2 agrees at 7 bases. Germline CDR1 is DFQATT and CDR2 is SNEGSKA (reference sequence). CDR3 length equals 13 residues. V shed 3 bases, J shed 3 bases, and the junction held 4 bases outside the gene matches. The CDR3 DNA sequence: TGCAGTGCTAGGCTGGGAGGGGAAGAGACCCAGTACTTC. Translating gives CSARLGGEETQYF.

The V call is TRBV19, the J call TRBJ1-5; the match to TRBD1 covers 9 bases. V was pared by 3 bases and J by 2 bases, with 2 bases of the junction left unmatched. The CDR3 length is 15 residues. Germline lookup yields CDR1 LNHDA and CDR2 SQIVND (reference sequence). CDR3 DNA sequence: TGTGCCAGTAGTATCCGGGACAGGGGCAATCAGCCCCAGCATTTT. This encodes CASSIRDRGNQPQHF.

The chain is built from TRBV28 and TRBJ1-1; maybe TRBD1 (5 bases). The CDR3 is 18 amino acids. V lost 3 bases to trimming and J lost 1 base, with 21 bases between them. Germline loops: CDR1 MDHEN, CDR2 SYDVKM. In nucleotides, the CDR3 is TGTGCCAGCAGTTTGAGCAAGGGGCAAATGATTGGGAACACTGAAGCTTTCTTT. Its protein is CASSLSKGQMIGNTEAFF. The entire variable domain, with the rest obtained from reference TRBV28 and TRBJ1-1, is as follows: DVKVTQSSRYLVKRTGEKVFLECVQDMDHENMFWYRQDPGLGLRLIYFSYDVKMKEKGDIPEGYSVSREKKERFSLILESASTNQTSMYLCASSLSKGQMIGNTEAFFGQGTRLTVV.

This rearrangement joins TRBV20-1 to TRBJ2-1; 12 nucleotides agree with TRBD2. This CDR3 is 15 amino acids long. Germline assignment: CDR1 DFQATT and CDR2 SNEGSKA (reference sequence). Trimming at V came to 2 bases and at J to 9 bases, leaving 8 bases not matched to a gene. Written as DNA, the CDR3 is TGCAGTGCTAGATTACCACTAGCGGGAGGAGGTGAGCAGTTCTTC. Amino acid sequence: CSARLPLAGGGEQFF.